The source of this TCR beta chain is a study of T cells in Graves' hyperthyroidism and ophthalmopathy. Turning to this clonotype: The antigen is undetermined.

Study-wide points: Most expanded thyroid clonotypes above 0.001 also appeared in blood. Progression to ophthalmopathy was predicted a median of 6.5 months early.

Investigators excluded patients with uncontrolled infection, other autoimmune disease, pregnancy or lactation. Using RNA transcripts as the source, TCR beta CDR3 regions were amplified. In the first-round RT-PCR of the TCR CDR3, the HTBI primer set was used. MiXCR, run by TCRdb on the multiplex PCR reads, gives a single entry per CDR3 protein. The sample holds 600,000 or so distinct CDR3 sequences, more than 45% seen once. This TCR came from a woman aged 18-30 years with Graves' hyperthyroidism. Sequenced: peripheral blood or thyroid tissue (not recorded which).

The CDR3 is CASGHGTGPFYEQYF. The CDR3 DNA reads TGTGCTAGTGGCCATGGGACAGGGCCTTTCTACGAGCAGTACTTC. The rearrangement links TRBV12-5 to TRBJ2-7; TRBD1 matches at 9 bases. Germline V gives CDR1 LGHNT, CDR2 FRNRAP. V dropped 6 bases and J dropped 3; count of bases not matched to a gene: 9. The CDR3 covers 15 residues.